This paragraph covers one TCR beta chain sequence. Its binding antigen is unknown. CDR1 and CDR2 were assigned from the germline V gene (reference sequence) as LGHDT and YNNKEL. Including cysteine and phenylalanine, the CDR3 has 12 amino acids. No coding sequence is recorded. From each donor, an approximately 2.5 ml peripheral blood sample was drawn into PAXgene tubes and stored at -80 degrees C. Total RNA was isolated from whole blood with the PAXgene blood miRNA kit on an automated QIAcube, without T cell sorting. Peripheral blood from monozygotic twin pairs who were concordant or discordant for inflammatory bowel disease underwent deep TCRalpha and TCRbeta repertoire profiling using unique molecular barcoding. Smoking habits were recorded for all twin pairs, and individuals were classified as current, former or never smokers. This sample was taken from a study of monozygotic twins with inflammatory bowel disease (dated 2019 in TCRdb). Regarding the complete study: A total of some 30 monozygotic twin pairs were included in the full study, comprising nine German pairs (four IBD-concordant, five IBD-discordant) and 19 IBD-discordant Danish pairs. The search for disease-associated traits relied mainly on comparing, within discordant pairs, IBD patients with their genetically identical healthy co-twins. Each individual had, on average, about 151 000 unique TCRalpha sequences and 181 000 unique TCRbeta sequences available for analysis.

The method behind the library was 5' RACE. For each TCR library, around 4,000 ng of total RNA was used. cDNA was synthesized with SMARTScribe reverse transcriptase in eight separate reactions per sample. During cDNA synthesis, template switching was used to introduce unique molecular identifiers that contained a 6-nucleotide sample barcode. TCRalpha and TCRbeta cDNA was amplified by two nested PCRs of approximately 16 and 10 cycles, with bead purification after each PCR. Before amplification, the cDNA was treated with uracil DNA-glycosylase and purified using the QIAquick PCR purification kit. The second PCR added Illumina TruSeq-compatible adapters along with sample-specific barcodes. TapeStation and Qubit were used to check library quality and concentration, and 5 to 6.5 ng of each library went into the pool. Pooled libraries were sequenced on an Illumina HiSeq2500 single-index Rapid Run with 2 x 100 bp reads and custom sequencing primers. On the authors' methods: UMI-based consensus assembly with MiGEC version 1.2.6 was used to correct PCR and sequencing errors. MiXCR version 2.1.1 handled V(D)J alignment, clonotype assembly and CDR3 extraction. To normalise gene usage, clonotype sharing and MAIT/NKT TCR abundance, the top 1000, 10 000 and 20 000 clonotypes in each sample were analysed. After downsampling to 27 000 UMIs, diversity was calculated as the inverse Simpson index using the vegan R package. Paired Mann-Whitney U tests were applied to discordant twin pairs, with Benjamini-Hochberg correction for multiple testing. The reads, reprocessed by TCRdb, yield one row per CDR3 protein sequence and no DNA. These V and J calls originate from TCRdb's pipeline instead of the authors' own analysis. The data table for this sample lists about 380,000 distinct CDR3 sequences. 2.5% to 3% of the sample is in the top ten clones.

On the study overall, not on this receptor specifically: Repertoire similarity did not differ between concordant and discordant twins, possibly due to limited statistical power. Differing immunosuppressive treatments among patients may have added background noise and inter-individual variability to the repertoires. The results gave no support for a single strong signal or clonotype linked to IBD. Compared with healthy twins, IBD patients shared fewer clonotypes with other individuals, and the difference was most pronounced in patients with signs of disease activity. IBD patients had lower TCRbeta repertoire diversity, measured by the inverse Simpson index, than their healthy co-twins. The analysis was unable to tell different T cell subtypes apart.

This clonotype originated in a human donor with ulcerative colitis or Crohn's disease, or a healthy co-twin of an affected twin (not recorded which). The chain employs TRBV3-1 and TRBJ2-2; TCRdb picks TRBD1, but there is no DNA to check that call. The specimen was blood. CDR3 loop: CASGQITGELFF.